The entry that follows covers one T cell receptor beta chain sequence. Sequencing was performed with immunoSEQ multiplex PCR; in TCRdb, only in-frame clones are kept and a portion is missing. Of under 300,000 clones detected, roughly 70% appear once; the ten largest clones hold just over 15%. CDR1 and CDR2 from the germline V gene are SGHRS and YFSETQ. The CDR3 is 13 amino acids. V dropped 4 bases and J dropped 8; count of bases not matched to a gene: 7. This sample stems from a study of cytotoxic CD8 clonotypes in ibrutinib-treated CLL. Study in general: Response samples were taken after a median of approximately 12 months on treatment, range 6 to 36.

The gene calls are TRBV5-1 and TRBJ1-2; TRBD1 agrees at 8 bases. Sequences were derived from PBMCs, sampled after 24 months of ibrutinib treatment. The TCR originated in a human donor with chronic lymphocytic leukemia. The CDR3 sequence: CASSTGQEVGYTF. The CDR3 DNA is TGCGCCAGCAGCACGGGACAGGAGGTGGGCTACACCTTC.